This T cell receptor (beta chain) was captured in a study of patients and donors after allogeneic stem cell transplantation. From the RT-PCR reads, TCRdb called clonotypes with MiXCR, one entry per CDR3 protein. The data show about 57,000 distinct CDR3 sequences, about an eighth seen once. The TCR sequence derives from a human donor who was either an allogeneic HSCT recipient or a stem cell or donor lymphocyte infusion donor (not recorded which). It is not recorded whose cells these are; they may come from a transplant donor. Sequenced material: blood, either unsorted or a sorted T cell fraction (not recorded which).

The CDR3 region has the DNA TGTGCCAGCAGCTTACCCCCTAGGGGACTAGCGGGGGGGAACACCGGGGAGCTGTTTTTT. Amino acid sequence: CASSLPPRGLAGGNTGELFF. The V and J genes are TRBV11-2 and TRBJ2-2, with 15 bases lining up with TRBD2. The germline gives CDR1 SGHAT, CDR2 FQNNGV. V shed 2 bases and J 1 base; nucleotides not matched to a gene: 8. This CDR3 region has 20 residues.